This T cell receptor (beta chain) comes out of a study of vaccination effects on CD4 cells after COVID-19. Broader study findings: Clonal contraction was marked in infection- and vaccine-induced clones late after vaccination.

With respect to this clone: What it recognizes is unknown.

Once cultured for under 11 days, the cells underwent separation to obtain CD4+ T cells. Cultures had half their medium replaced with IL-2 medium on days 3 and 7. Repertoires were generated with immunoSEQ multiplex PCR, while TCRdb's copy carries only in-frame clones and drops some. Of about 70,000 clones listed, approximately 77% are singletons. The CDR3 spans 13 residues. Germline values: CDR1 MNHNS, CDR2 SASEGT. V lost 2 bases and J lost 11; bases outside the gene matches: 6. This receptor was identified in a human donor who received a COVID-19 vaccine. V usage is TRBV6-1 and J usage is TRBJ2-3; 8 bases fit TRBD1. The specimen was CD4+ T cells from PBMCs cultured without peptide, collected before COVID-19 vaccination. CDR3 DNA sequence: TGTGCCAGCAGTGAAACCAGGACAGGGAGGCAGTATTTT. Amino acid sequence: CASSETRTGRQYF.